This TCR beta chain came from a study of cytomegalovirus exposure and HLA in healthy donors. To note about this clone: The same CDR3 is also encoded by other DNA sequences in this sample.

PCR used 60 Vbeta primers and 13 Jbeta primers. Assay: immunoSEQ multiplex PCR; the TCRdb copy retains only in-frame clones and omits some. This sample yields around 250,000 clones, of which over 90% are seen a single time; roughly 1.5% belongs to the top ten. Trimming cost V 5 bases and J 8 bases; bases outside gene matches: 8. The CDR3 length is 13 residues. The V gene's germline CDR1 is SEHNR and CDR2 FQNEAQ (reference sequence). This receptor was obtained from a girl aged 2 to 9 in good health and CMV-seronegative. The sequenced sample was PBMCs. The chain joins TRBV7-9 to TRBJ1-2; 7 positions match TRBD1. The CDR3 region has the DNA TGTGCCAGCAGCCCGACAGGGAGAGAGGGCTACACCTTC. This translates into CASSPTGREGYTF. The full variable domain, with the rest looked up from reference TRBV7-9 and TRBJ1-2, is DTGVSQNPRHKITKRGQNVTFRCDPISEHNRLYWYRQTLGQGPEFLTYFQNEAQLEKSRLLSDRFSAERPKGSFSTLEIQRTEQGDSAMYLCASSPTGREGYTFGSGTRLTVV.